This T cell receptor (beta chain) was sequenced for a study of blood T cells in healthy people across ages. This clonotype was seen more than once but under ten times. Trimming took 8 bases from V and 8 from J, leaving 15 bases between them. The CDR3 runs to 12 residues. The germline V gene encodes CDR1 MDHEN and CDR2 SYDVKM. Then a second PCR, running roughly 7 to 12 cycles, was carried out with a sample-barcoded 5' primer and a J-beta primer mix. TCRdb re-called the 5' RACE reads with MiXCR, one entry per CDR3 protein. The sample consists of 550,000 to 650,000 distinct CDR3 sequences, about 27% of them appearing once. The same specimen was also included in a second study, on T cells of mothers and their children. This second study says: Overlap ran slightly, non-significantly higher for related than unrelated mother-child pairs.

Sequencing used blood. The chain links TRBV28 to TRBJ1-2; D is uncertain. This TCR came from a boy younger than 10 in good health. The CDR3 loop reads CASQSSHLGYTF. CDR3 in DNA: TGTGCCAGCCAGTCCAGCCATTTGGGCTACACCTTC.